Each of the 19 T cell receptor beta chains below was sequenced from the same sample in a study of response to subunit inactivated influenza vaccine. Each CDR3 protein is one row after TCRdb ran MiXCR on the RT-PCR reads. The sample records over 750,000 distinct CDR3 sequences, 21% being singletons. The sequenced sample was PBMCs from blood, obtained more than 4 days after vaccination. These TCRs come from a man aged 45-65 years who received an inactivated influenza vaccine.

The J gene is TRBJ2-1, the V gene TRBV12-3 or TRBV12-4; D not resolved. This CDR3 is 14 amino acids long. The V end was cut by 4 bases, the J end by 1 base, with 8 bases between. In nucleotides, the CDR3 is TGTGCCAGCAGTTATCAGGAATCCTACAATGAGCAGTTCTTC. Its protein product is CASSYQESYNEQFF.

The chain carries TRBV11-2 and TRBJ2-1; 7 bases map to TRBD1. The V segment lost 4 bases and the J segment 4 bases; nucleotides outside the gene matches: 10. CDR1 SGHAT and CDR2 FQNNGV come from the germline V gene. This CDR3 has 16 amino acids. The CDR3: CASSSYRGQKYNEQFF. The CDR3 nucleotides read TGTGCCAGCAGCTCCTACAGGGGACAGAAATACAATGAGCAGTTCTTC. Drawing the rest from reference TRBV11-2 and TRBJ2-1, the complete variable domain is EAGVAQSPRYKIIEKRQSVAFWCNPISGHATLYWYQQILGQGPKLLIQFQNNGVVDDSQLPKDRFSAERLKGVDSTLKIQPAKLEDSAVYLCASSSYRGQKYNEQFFGPGTRLTVL.

The table lists this clonotype with a count of one. This chain links TRBV28 with TRBJ2-5; 8 bases map to TRBD2. This CDR3 comprises 17 residues. The germline gives CDR1 MDHEN, CDR2 SYDVKM. V was clipped by 5 bases and J by 2 bases; unmatched bases: 13. CDR3 sequence reads: CASSPSAGASGQETQYF. CDR3 in DNA: TGTGCCAGCAGTCCATCGGCCGGGGCTAGCGGGCAAGAGACCCAGTACTTC.

The V and J genes are TRBV5-6 and TRBJ2-3; the D is unclear. Germline CDR1 reads SGHDT; CDR2 reads YYEEEE. The CDR3 sequence is 13 residues long. The ends were cut back, 2 bases at V and 6 bases at J, with 10 bases in the middle. The DNA for the CDR3 is TGTGCCAGCAGCTTACCACGGGTGGATACGCAGTATTTT. This codes for CASSLPRVDTQYF.

This clonotype was seen more than once but under ten times. The chain recombines TRBV28 with TRBJ1-2; a possible D gene is TRBD1 (6 bases). The germline CDR1 and CDR2 sequences are MDHEN and SYDVKM. The CDR3 contains 13 residues. Trimming removed 1 base at V and 7 bases at J, with 10 bases between. CDR3 protein: CASSLSGDGGYTF. CDR3 DNA sequence: TGTGCCAGCAGTTTATCAGGGGACGGTGGCTACACCTTC.

The chain combines TRBV5-1 with TRBJ1-6; 7 nucleotides line up with TRBD1. V shed 1 base and J 0 bases; nucleotides not matched to a gene: 1. Germline assignment: CDR1 SGHRS and CDR2 YFSETQ. The CDR3 is made up of 16 amino acids. CDR3 sequence reads: CASSLTGDSYNSPLHF. In DNA form, the CDR3 reads TGCGCCAGCAGCTTGACAGGGGACTCCTATAATTCACCCCTCCACTTT.

This clonotype has only a few counts. The rearrangement uses TRBV28 and TRBJ2-2; no clear D. This CDR3 spans 15 amino acids. Germline assignment: CDR1 MDHEN and CDR2 SYDVKM. V gave up 6 bases and J gave up 3 bases, with 14 bases separating them. The DNA for the CDR3 is TGTGCCAGCAGCAACACGGAACTACACACCGGGGAGCTGTTTTTT. Encoded protein: CASSNTELHTGELFF. Filled out from reference TRBV28 and TRBJ2-2, the complete variable domain reads DVKVTQSSRYLVKRTGEKVFLECVQDMDHENMFWYRQDPGLGLRLIYFSYDVKMKEKGDIPEGYSVSREKKERFSLILESASTNQTSMYLCASSNTELHTGELFFGEGSRLTVL.

About this clonotype: Sequence at one end of the junction differs from germline and may be a read error. The V gene is TRBV6-1, the J gene TRBJ2-7; the D is unclear. The CDR3 is 15 residues long. Germline assignment: CDR1 MNHNS and CDR2 SASEGT. CDR3 sequence: CASSPFTYGIYERYF. DNA for the CDR3: TGTGCCAGCAGCCCTTTTACTTACGGCATCTACGAGCGGTACTTC.

This chain joins TRBV5-5 and TRBJ2-3; D remains ambiguous. The CDR3 has 12 amino acids. Looked up from germline, CDR1 is SGHKS and CDR2 is YYEKEE (reference sequence). Trimming stripped 0 bases from V and 8 bases from J, with 7 bases between. The CDR3 nucleotides read TGTGCCAGCAGCTTGGAGGATTCTACGCAGTATTTT. Amino acid sequence: CASSLEDSTQYF.

Only a few counts were recorded for this clonotype. V usage is TRBV5-1 and J usage is TRBJ2-3; 12 bases are a match to TRBD2. V lost 5 bases, J lost 5 bases, and 6 bases stayed unmatched. The CDR3 has 15 amino acids. CDR1 SGHRS and CDR2 YFSETQ come from the germline V gene. The CDR3 DNA follows: TGCGCCAGCAGTCAGACTAGCGGGGGCCGAGATACGCAGTATTTT. Encoded protein: CASSQTSGGRDTQYF. The entire variable domain, with the rest obtained from reference TRBV5-1 and TRBJ2-3, is as follows: KAGVTQTPRYLIKTRGQQVTLSCSPISGHRSVSWYQQTPGQGLQFLFEYFSETQRNKGNFPGRFSGRQFSNSRSEMNVSTLELGDSALYLCASSQTSGGRDTQYFGPGTRLTVL.

The chain joins TRBV6-2 or TRBV6-3 to TRBJ2-5; the D call may be TRBD1 or TRBD2 (6 bases each). Germline-derived CDR1 and CDR2 are MNHEY and SVGEGT. The CDR3 contains 15 residues. V lost 6 bases and J 4 bases, leaving 18 bases between the germline ends. The CDR3 DNA reads TGTGCCAGCAGCAAAACCCCGGGGGCGGGAGAGACCCAGTACTTC. It encodes CASSKTPGAGETQYF.

This clonotype was observed a few times. V usage is TRBV28 and J usage is TRBJ2-2, with a weak D call TRBD1 (6 bases). Germline-derived CDR1 and CDR2 are MDHEN and SYDVKM. The CDR3 length is 16 residues. V gave up 5 bases and J gave up 5 bases, with 18 bases separating them. CDR3 sequence (DNA): TGTGCCAGCAGTCCCCAGGGCCAGGGGAGAACCGGGGAGCTGTTTTTT. This codes for CASSPQGQGRTGELFF. The full variable domain, with the rest looked up from reference TRBV28 and TRBJ2-2, is DVKVTQSSRYLVKRTGEKVFLECVQDMDHENMFWYRQDPGLGLRLIYFSYDVKMKEKGDIPEGYSVSREKKERFSLILESASTNQTSMYLCASSPQGQGRTGELFFGEGSRLTVL.

This clonotype was counted between two and nine times. The V and J genes are TRBV29-1 and TRBJ2-7; 12 bases fit TRBD1. The CDR3 length is 16 residues. V was pared by 4 bases and J by 2 bases, with 9 bases of the junction left unmatched. From germline, CDR1 is SQVTM and CDR2 ANQGSEA. The CDR3 nucleotides read TGCAGCGTTGGCTATTGGGGACAGGGGGCCACCTACGAGCAGTACTTC. It yields the protein CSVGYWGQGATYEQYF.

This clonotype was picked up a small number of times. The germline gene is not matched at one end of the junction; a read error may be the cause. The chain recombines TRBV7-7 with TRBJ2-5; 7 bases are shared with TRBD2. CDR1 and CDR2 (germline): SSHAT, FNYEAQ (reference sequence). The CDR3 extends over 17 amino acids. The CDR3 spells CASSLVSTGGHQETQYF. Written as DNA, the CDR3 is TGTGCTAGCAGCTTAGTGTCGACGGGGGGACACCAAGAGACCCAGTACTTC.

This sequence joins TRBV5-5 and TRBJ2-5; D may be TRBD2 (7 bases). CDR1 and CDR2 (germline): SGHKS, YYEKEE (reference sequence). The germline V and J ends were trimmed by 3 bases and 1 base, with 16 bases remaining between them. There are 16 residues in the CDR3. CDR3 in DNA: TGTGCCAGCAGCTCGGGGGGACATGCCCTCCAAGAGACCCAGTACTTC. This translates into CASSSGGHALQETQYF. Full variable domain (missing parts from reference TRBV5-5 and TRBJ2-5): DAGVTQSPTHLIKTRGQQVTLRCSPISGHKSVSWYQQVLGQGPQFIFQYYEKEERGRGNFPDRFSARQFPNYSSELNVNALLLGDSALYLCASSSGGHALQETQYFGPGTRLLVL.

V is TRBV4-2 and J is TRBJ2-7; 8 positions agree with TRBD2. Germline V gives CDR1 LGHNA, CDR2 YNFKEQ. V was pared by 0 bases and J by 3 bases, with 7 bases of the junction left unmatched. The CDR3 is 16 residues long. CDR3 nucleotides: TGTGCCAGCAGCCAAGATAGAAGCGGGAGAGGCTACGAGCAGTACTTC. Amino acids: CASSQDRSGRGYEQYF.

This rearrangement joins TRBV20-1 to TRBJ1-5; 9 nucleotides line up with TRBD1. CDR1 and CDR2 from the germline V gene are DFQATT and SNEGSKA (reference sequence). V gave up 0 bases and J gave up 3 bases; unmatched junction bases: 3. The CDR3 sequence is 15 residues long. CDR3 nucleotide sequence: TGCAGTGCTAGAGATACAGGGGGCACCAATCAGCCCCAGCATTTT. It specifies CSARDTGGTNQPQHF.

This clonotype showed up just a few times. V gene TRBV5-1 combines with J gene TRBJ2-7, with no clear D. Trimming stripped 7 bases from V and 6 bases from J, with 11 bases between. The CDR3 totals 11 residues. Germline assignment: CDR1 SGHRS and CDR2 YFSETQ. The CDR3 nucleotides are TGCGCCAGCGCCGGCCACCGCGAGCAGTACTTC. This encodes CASAGHREQYF.

The chain combines TRBV20-1 with TRBJ2-7; 7 bases are a match to TRBD1. Germline loops: CDR1 DFQATT, CDR2 SNEGSKA (reference sequence). V was clipped by 2 bases and J by 3 bases; unmatched bases: 7. The CDR3 covers 14 residues. CDR3: CSARSLTGNYEQYF. The CDR3 DNA is TGCAGTGCTAGATCCCTGACAGGGAACTACGAGCAGTACTTC.